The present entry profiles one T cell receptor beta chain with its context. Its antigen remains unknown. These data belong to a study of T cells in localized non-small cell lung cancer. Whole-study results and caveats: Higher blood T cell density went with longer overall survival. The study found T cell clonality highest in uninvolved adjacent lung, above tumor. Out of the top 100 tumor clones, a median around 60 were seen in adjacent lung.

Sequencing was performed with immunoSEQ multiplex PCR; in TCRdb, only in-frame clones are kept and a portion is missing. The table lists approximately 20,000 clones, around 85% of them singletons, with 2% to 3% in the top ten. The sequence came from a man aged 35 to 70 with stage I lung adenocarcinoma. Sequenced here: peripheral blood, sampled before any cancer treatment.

The CDR3 region is CASSQEGEEGKATDTQYF. CDR3 sequence (DNA): TGCGCCAGCAGCCAAGAGGGGGAGGAAGGGAAAGCCACAGATACGCAGTATTTT. The rearrangement uses TRBV4-3 and TRBJ2-3; D may be TRBD2 (6 bases). This CDR3 region has 18 residues. CDR1 and CDR2 from the germline V gene are LGHNA and YSLEER. V lost 0 bases to trimming and J lost 2 bases, with 18 bases between them.